This entry concerns a single T cell receptor (beta chain). Selected positively for CCR7 and CD45RO-negative, naive CD8 cells excluded terminally differentiated effector memory CD45RA+ cells. The data were obtained in a study of shared clonotypes between healthy human individuals. TCRdb keeps only in-frame clones here, not all; method: immunoSEQ multiplex PCR. This sample has over 2 million clones; less than 95% occur once, and the top ten carry about 1.1%. Germline V CDR1 and CDR2: LGHNA, YSLEER. This CDR3 has 18 residues. V dropped 0 bases and J dropped 5; count of bases not matched to a gene: 9. This clonotype was sampled from a man aged 18 to 30 in good health. The sequenced sample was naive CD8+ T cells sorted from blood. The chain couples TRBV4-3 to TRBJ2-3, with 12 bases lining up with TRBD2. The CDR3 region has the DNA TGCGCCAGCAGCCAAGATGCGCTAGCGGGAGGGCCTGGAGATACGCAGTATTTT. Translated: CASSQDALAGGPGDTQYF.